Shown below are 24 T cell receptor beta chains from a single sample sequenced in a study of T-cell reconstitution after alpha-beta-depleted transplantation in children. For TCRbeta, the library was prepared with unique molecular identifiers. Via MiXCR, TCRdb re-called the PCR reads, giving one row per CDR3 protein. Of fewer than 550,000 distinct CDR3 sequences detected, about 10% appear once; the ten largest clones hold 2%. The sequencing used PBMCs, collected before TCRalphabeta/CD19-depleted stem cell transplant. The receptors stem from a child aged 2-15 years with inherited bone marrow failure, due to receive a stem cell transplant.

The chain is built from TRBV27 and TRBJ1-1; unclear D gene. CDR1 MNHEY and CDR2 SMNVEV come from the germline V gene (reference sequence). The CDR3 spans 14 residues. Trimming took off 2 bases at V and 4 bases at J, with 11 bases between the two ends. CDR3 nucleotides: TGTGCCAGCAGTTTAGCACCACCGGGCACTGAAGCTTTCTTT. This sequence encodes CASSLAPPGTEAFF.

This clonotype occurred many times. This chain joins TRBV5-5 and TRBJ2-4; 8 bases line up with TRBD2. V lost 4 bases to trimming and J lost 3 bases; unmatched junction nucleotides: 0. The CDR3 sequence is 13 residues long. Looked up from germline, CDR1 is SGHKS and CDR2 is YYEKEE (reference sequence). Here the CDR3 reads CASSREGKNIQYF. CDR3 sequence (DNA): TGTGCCAGCAGCCGGGAGGGCAAAAACATTCAGTACTTC. Full variable domain (outside the CDR3, taken from reference TRBV5-5 and TRBJ2-4): DAGVTQSPTHLIKTRGQQVTLRCSPISGHKSVSWYQQVLGQGPQFIFQYYEKEERGRGNFPDRFSARQFPNYSSELNVNALLLGDSALYLCASSREGKNIQYFGAGTRLSVL.

The genes are TRBV7-9 and TRBJ2-7, with 7 bases aligning to TRBD2. Germline-derived CDR1 and CDR2 are SEHNR and FQNEAQ (reference sequence). The CDR3 runs 13 residues. The V segment lost 8 bases and the J segment 0 bases; nucleotides outside the gene matches: 4. The CDR3 loop reads CASESGTSYEQYF. CDR3 bases: TGTGCCAGCGAGAGCGGGACCTCCTACGAGCAGTACTTC.

This clonotype was detected ten times or more. The rearrangement joins TRBV11-2 to TRBJ1-1; TRBD1 might be the D (5 bases). V was shortened by 3 bases and J by 1 base, with 12 bases between the two germline ends. The germline gives CDR1 SGHAT, CDR2 FQNNGV. The CDR3 sequence is 15 residues long. CDR3 sequence reads: CASSLGRMGNTEAFF. CDR3 bases: TGTGCCAGCAGCTTGGGGCGGATGGGGAACACTGAAGCTTTCTTT.

There are many counts of this clonotype. The chain combines TRBV24-1 with TRBJ2-1; the D gene could be TRBD1 or TRBD2 (5 bases each). Trimming took off 2 bases at V and 2 bases at J, with 12 bases between the two ends. Germline CDR1 is KGHDR and CDR2 is SFDVKD. This CDR3 contains 16 residues. CDR3 sequence: CATSDYRGNPYNEQFF. CDR3 nucleotide sequence: TGTGCCACCAGTGATTATCGGGGCAATCCCTACAATGAGCAGTTCTTC.

A word on this clonotype: A junction end diverges from the germline sequence, so it may reflect a read error. The V gene is TRBV3-1, the J gene TRBJ2-3; 9 bases line up with TRBD1. Per the germline V gene, CDR1 is LGHDT and CDR2 is YNNKEL (reference sequence). The CDR3 runs 13 residues. Here the CDR3 reads CASSPLPGQGSLF. DNA for the CDR3: TGTGCCAGCAGCCCCTTACCGGGACAGGGAAGCCTTTTT.

Comments on this clonotype: Since a much larger clone is just one base distant, this may be a read error. V is TRBV5-6 and J is TRBJ1-5, with 8 positions matching TRBD1. CDR3 length: 15 amino acids. Trimming removed 0 bases from V and 6 bases from J; junction bases left unmatched: 5. The germline V gene encodes CDR1 SGHDT and CDR2 YYEEEE. The CDR3 loop is CASSLEGQVAQPQHF. The CDR3 DNA is TGTGCCAGCAGCTTGGAGGGACAGGTGGCTCAGCCCCAGCATTTT.

V is TRBV10-2 and J is TRBJ2-7; TRBD1 agrees at 8 bases. The CDR3 runs to 15 residues. With V trimmed by 0 bases and J by 4 bases, 5 bases remained unmatched. Per germline, CDR1 WSHSY and CDR2 SAAADI. The CDR3 reads CASSESPGGGYEQYF. DNA for the CDR3: TGCGCCAGCAGTGAGTCACCAGGGGGCGGGTACGAGCAGTACTTC.

This clonotype was seen at least ten times. This sequence joins TRBV18 and TRBJ1-4; D unclear. The V and J ends lost 2 bases and 0 bases respectively, with 7 bases between them. The CDR3 contains 15 residues. Germline values: CDR1 KGHSH, CDR2 LQKENI. Written as DNA, the CDR3 is TGTGCCAGCTCACCAGACGCCCCAACTAATGAAAAACTGTTTTTT. Residues: CASSPDAPTNEKLFF.

This clonotype was counted ten times or more. The J gene is TRBJ2-2, the V gene TRBV4-1, with no clear D. The ends were cut back, 3 bases at V and 1 base at J, with 3 bases in the middle. Germline-derived CDR1 and CDR2 are MGHRA and YSYEKL. This CDR3 contains 13 residues. CDR3 sequence reads: CASSHRNTGELFF. CDR3 sequence (DNA): TGCGCCAGCAGCCACAGGAACACCGGGGAGCTGTTTTTT.

The V and J genes are TRBV7-9 and TRBJ2-3; 9 bases are shared with TRBD2. The CDR3 is 17 residues long. The germline V gene encodes CDR1 SEHNR and CDR2 FQNEAQ (reference sequence). The V segment lost 5 bases and the J segment 4 bases; nucleotides outside the gene matches: 13. CDR3 coding DNA: TGTGCCAGCAGCCCCAATAGCGGGAGAATCGGCGCAGATACGCAGTATTTT. It translates to CASSPNSGRIGADTQYF.

This clonotype was picked up a small number of times. V is TRBV3-1 and J is TRBJ2-1; no definite D call. V gave up 1 base and J gave up 0 bases, with 10 bases separating them. This CDR3 is built from 16 residues. Germline loops: CDR1 LGHDT, CDR2 YNNKEL (reference sequence). CDR3 residues: CASSQGTASSYNEQFF. CDR3 DNA: TGTGCCAGCAGCCAAGGAACGGCAAGCTCCTACAATGAGCAGTTCTTC.

This clonotype was seen many times. The chain links TRBV28 to TRBJ2-5; tentative D call: TRBD1 (5 bases). The CDR3 totals 14 residues. V lost 2 bases to trimming and J lost 2 bases, with 9 bases between them. The germline V gene has CDR1 MDHEN and CDR2 SYDVKM. The CDR3 DNA reads TGTGCCAGCAGTTTAGCAGGACAACAAGAGACCCAGTACTTC. Translating gives CASSLAGQQETQYF.

Many counts were recorded for this clonotype. The chain recombines TRBV12-3 or TRBV12-4 with TRBJ2-1; no firm D call. V was pared by 8 bases and J by 8 bases, with 7 bases between. CDR3 length equals 10 residues. The CDR3 bases are TGTGCCAGCCCCGAATATGAGCAGTTCTTC. Residues: CASPEYEQFF.

This sequence joins TRBV5-6 and TRBJ2-7; D is perhaps TRBD1 or TRBD2 (5 bases each). The CDR3 sequence is 14 residues long. The germline V gene encodes CDR1 SGHDT and CDR2 YYEEEE. Trimming took 1 base from V and 5 from J, leaving 13 bases between them. The CDR3 region has the DNA TGTGCCAGCAGCTTGCTCGGTATGGGGGACGAGCAGTACTTC. As protein: CASSLLGMGDEQYF.

Remarks on this clonotype: This may come from a read error, since a much larger clone is one base off. The V call is TRBV6-5, the J call TRBJ2-7; D is ambiguous. CDR1 and CDR2 (germline): MNHEY, SVGAGI. The CDR3 consists of 10 residues. CDR3 nucleotide sequence: TGTGCCAGCAGTTACGCCGAGCAGTGCTTC. Its protein product is CASSYAEQCF.

This clonotype came up many times. J is TRBJ2-1 and V is TRBV5-1; TRBD2 matches 10 bases. The germline V gene encodes CDR1 SGHRS and CDR2 YFSETQ. The CDR3 length is 14 residues. The V and J ends lost 3 bases and 9 bases, in that order; junction bases with no gene match: 6. The CDR3 DNA sequence: TGCGCCAGCAGCTATATAGCGGGAGGAGCTGAGCAGTTCTTC. This sequence encodes CASSYIAGGAEQFF. The full variable domain, its missing parts supplied by reference TRBV5-1 and TRBJ2-1, is KAGVTQTPRYLIKTRGQQVTLSCSPISGHRSVSWYQQTPGQGLQFLFEYFSETQRNKGNFPGRFSGRQFSNSRSEMNVSTLELGDSALYLCASSYIAGGAEQFFGPGTRLTVL.

This clonotype was seen ten or more times. The chain combines TRBV12-3 or TRBV12-4 with TRBJ2-1; no clear D. CDR3 length equals 13 residues. Trimming stripped 1 base from V and 10 bases from J, with 11 bases between. Here the CDR3 DNA reads TGTGCCAGCAGTTTAGTATGGGATGTGGAGCAGTTCTTC. This gives the protein CASSLVWDVEQFF.

This clonotype was observed many times. The chain couples TRBV6-5 to TRBJ2-2; 8 nucleotides agree with TRBD1. Trimming removed 2 bases from V and 7 bases from J; junction bases left unmatched: 6. This CDR3 is 15 amino acids long. Looked up from germline, CDR1 is MNHEY and CDR2 is SVGAGI. The CDR3 reads CASSYLQGAGGELFF. DNA of the CDR3: TGTGCCAGCAGTTACCTCCAGGGGGCTGGCGGGGAGCTGTTTTTT.

This clonotype was counted once. This rearrangement joins TRBV12-3 or TRBV12-4 to TRBJ2-7, with TRBD2 matching 8 bases. This CDR3 has 14 amino acids. Losses at the gene ends were 0 bases for V and 6 bases for J; bases not matched to a gene: 4. In nucleotides, the CDR3 is TGTGCCAGCAGTTTAGCACTAGCGGCAGGCGAGCAGTACTTC. Protein: CASSLALAAGEQYF.

This clonotype came up many times. This chain connects TRBV7-8 to TRBJ1-2, with TRBD1 matching over 7 bases. V lost 6 bases to trimming and J lost 7 bases; unmatched junction nucleotides: 11. This CDR3 contains 14 residues. CDR1 and CDR2 (germline): SGHVS, FQNEAQ. The CDR3 nucleotides are TGTGCCAGCAGTAACCTACAGGGGCGATCTGGCTACACCTTC. It translates to CASSNLQGRSGYTF.

The chain couples TRBV30 to TRBJ2-1; 7 bases map to TRBD2. This CDR3 is 14 amino acids long. CDR1 is GTSNPN and CDR2 is SVGIG in the germline V gene (reference sequence). With V trimmed by 5 bases and J by 7 bases, 11 bases remained unmatched. In DNA form, the CDR3 reads TGTGCCTGGTCGGGGGGAGGGCCGTATAATGAGCAGTTCTTC. Translated, it gives CAWSGGGPYNEQFF. Combining the CDR3 with reference TRBV30 and TRBJ2-1 gives the whole variable domain SQTIHQWPATLVQPVGSPLSLECTVEGTSNPNLYWYRQAAGRGLQLLFYSVGIGQISSEVPQNLSASRPQDRQFILSSKKLLLSDSGFYLCAWSGGGPYNEQFFGPGTRLTVL.

This clonotype has at least ten counts. The chain recombines TRBV6-1 with TRBJ2-5; D perhaps matches TRBD1 (6 bases). Germline V CDR1 and CDR2: MNHNS, SASEGT. The CDR3 loop spans 15 amino acids. Between the trimmed V and J ends, which lost 5 bases and 5 bases, there was a span of 18 bases. The CDR3 is CASSLGQGSKETQYF. CDR3 DNA sequence: TGTGCCAGCAGTCTAGGCCAGGGGTCGAAGGAGACCCAGTACTTC.

This clonotype was seen ten or more times. The chain combines TRBV5-1 with TRBJ2-7; D may be TRBD1 (6 bases). V lost 0 bases, J lost 2 bases, and 15 bases lay in between. CDR3 length: 16 amino acids. The germline V gene encodes CDR1 SGHRS and CDR2 YFSETQ. The CDR3 spells CASSLEPGQNTYEQYF. In DNA form, the CDR3 reads TGCGCCAGCAGCTTGGAGCCTGGACAGAATACCTACGAGCAGTACTTC.